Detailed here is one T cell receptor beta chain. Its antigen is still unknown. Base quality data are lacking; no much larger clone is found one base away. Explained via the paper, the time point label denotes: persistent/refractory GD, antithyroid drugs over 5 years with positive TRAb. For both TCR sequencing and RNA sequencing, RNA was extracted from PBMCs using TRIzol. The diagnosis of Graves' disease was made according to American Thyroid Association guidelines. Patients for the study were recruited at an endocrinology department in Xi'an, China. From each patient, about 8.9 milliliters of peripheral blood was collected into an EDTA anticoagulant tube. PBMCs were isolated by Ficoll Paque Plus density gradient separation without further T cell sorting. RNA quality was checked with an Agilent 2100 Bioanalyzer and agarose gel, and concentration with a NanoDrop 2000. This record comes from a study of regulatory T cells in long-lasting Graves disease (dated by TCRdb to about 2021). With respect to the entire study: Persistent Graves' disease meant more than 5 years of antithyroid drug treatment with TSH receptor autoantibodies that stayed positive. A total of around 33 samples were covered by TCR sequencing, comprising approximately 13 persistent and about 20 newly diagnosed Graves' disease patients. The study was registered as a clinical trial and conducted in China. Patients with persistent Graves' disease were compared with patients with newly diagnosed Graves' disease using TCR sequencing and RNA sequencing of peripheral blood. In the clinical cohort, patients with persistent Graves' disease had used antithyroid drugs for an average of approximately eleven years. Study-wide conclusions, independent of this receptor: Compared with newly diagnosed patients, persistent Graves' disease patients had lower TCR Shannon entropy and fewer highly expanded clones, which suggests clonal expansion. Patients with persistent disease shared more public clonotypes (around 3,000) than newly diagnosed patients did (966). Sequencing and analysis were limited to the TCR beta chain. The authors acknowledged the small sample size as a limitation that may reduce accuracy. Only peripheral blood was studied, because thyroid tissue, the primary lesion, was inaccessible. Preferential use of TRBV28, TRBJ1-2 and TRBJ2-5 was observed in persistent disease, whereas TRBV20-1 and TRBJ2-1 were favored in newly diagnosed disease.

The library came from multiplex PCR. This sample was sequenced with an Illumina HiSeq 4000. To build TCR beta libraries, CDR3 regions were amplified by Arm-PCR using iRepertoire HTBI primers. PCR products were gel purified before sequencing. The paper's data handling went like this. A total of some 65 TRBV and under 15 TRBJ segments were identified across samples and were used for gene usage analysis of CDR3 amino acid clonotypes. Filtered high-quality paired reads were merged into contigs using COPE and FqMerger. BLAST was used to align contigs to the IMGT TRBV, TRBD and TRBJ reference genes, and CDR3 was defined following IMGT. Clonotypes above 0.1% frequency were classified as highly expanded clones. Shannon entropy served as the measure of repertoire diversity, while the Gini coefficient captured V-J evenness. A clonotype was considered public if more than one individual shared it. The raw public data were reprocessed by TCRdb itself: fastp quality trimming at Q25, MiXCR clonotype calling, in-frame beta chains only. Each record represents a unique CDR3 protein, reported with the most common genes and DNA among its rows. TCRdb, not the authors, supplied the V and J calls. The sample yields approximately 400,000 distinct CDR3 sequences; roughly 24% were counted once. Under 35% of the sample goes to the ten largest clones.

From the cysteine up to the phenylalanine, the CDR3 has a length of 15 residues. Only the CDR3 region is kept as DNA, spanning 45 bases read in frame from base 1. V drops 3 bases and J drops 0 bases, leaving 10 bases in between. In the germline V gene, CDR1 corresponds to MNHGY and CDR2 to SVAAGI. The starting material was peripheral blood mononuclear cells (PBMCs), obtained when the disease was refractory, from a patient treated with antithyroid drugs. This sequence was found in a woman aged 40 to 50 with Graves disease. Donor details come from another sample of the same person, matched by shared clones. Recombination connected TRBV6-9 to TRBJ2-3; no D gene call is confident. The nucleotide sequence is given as TGTGCCAGCAGTTACCCCAAGAGGAGCACAGATACGCAGTATTTT. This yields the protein CASSYPKRSTDTQYF.